The sequence of this TCR beta chain was determined in a study of cytomegalovirus exposure and HLA in healthy donors. A multiplex PCR was run with 60 Vbeta primers and 13 Jbeta primers. TCRdb keeps only in-frame clones here, not all; method: immunoSEQ multiplex PCR. The table lists some 190,000 clones, around 82% of them singletons, with 1.5% to 2% in the top ten. General study results and limits: Later, TCR association rates were found to vary by HLA locus, highest for DRB1 and lowest for HLA-C.

Concerning this clone: Antigen specificity is unknown.

Sequenced: PBMCs. This TCR came from a man aged 18 to 29 in good health and CMV-seronegative.

CDR3 nucleotide sequence: TGTGCCAGCAGCCCCCCTAGCGGGAGAAGCACAGATACGCAGTATTTT. Translation: CASSPPSGRSTDTQYF. The chain has TRBV7-2 and TRBJ2-3, with 10 bases matching TRBD2. V lost 5 bases, J lost 0 bases, and 5 bases stayed unmatched. CDR3 length equals 16 residues. CDR1 is SGHTA and CDR2 is FQGNSA in the germline V gene. Filled out from reference TRBV7-2 and TRBJ2-3, the complete variable domain reads GAGVSQSPSNKVTEKGKDVELRCDPISGHTALYWYRQSLGQGLEFLIYFQGNSAPDKSGLPSDRFSAERTGGSVSTLTIQRTQQEDSAVYLCASSPPSGRSTDTQYFGPGTRLTVL.